The entry below describes one TCR beta chain. The sample comes from a study of patients and donors after allogeneic stem cell transplantation. Between the trimmed V and J ends, which lost 4 bases and 4 bases, there was a span of 5 bases. CDR3 length: 13 amino acids. CDR1 LNHNV and CDR2 YYDKDF come from the germline V gene (reference sequence). TCRdb reanalysed the RT-PCR reads using MiXCR and keeps one entry per CDR3 protein. The repertoire holds around 170,000 distinct CDR3 sequences, with 24% as singletons. The receptor comes from a human donor who was either an allogeneic HSCT recipient or a stem cell or donor lymphocyte infusion donor (not recorded which). It is not recorded whose cells these are; they may come from a transplant donor. The sequenced sample was blood, either unsorted or a sorted T cell fraction (not recorded which). The chain combines TRBV15 with TRBJ1-6; D gene ambiguous. The CDR3 protein is CATSILYNSPLHF. The CDR3 bases are TGTGCCACCAGCATACTTTATAATTCACCCCTCCACTTT.